The 3 T cell receptor beta chains reported below all come from one sample, sequenced in a study of OX40 agonist ivuxolimab in advanced cancers. Profiling relied on immunoSEQ multiplex PCR, and the TCRdb table lists in-frame clones only, not all of them. The sample lists about 97,000 clones, about 86% occurring once. The sample consisted of CD4+ or CD8+ T cells sorted from blood, taken in a trial of the OX40 agonist ivuxolimab. The receptors stem from an adult with an advanced solid tumor such as melanoma, head and neck, liver or kidney cancer.

The CDR3 region is CASSLSNYGYTF. CDR3 nucleotides: TGTGCCAGCAGTCTCTCTAACTATGGCTACACCTTC. The rearrangement uses TRBV28 and TRBJ1-2; no definite D call. The V gene's germline CDR1 is MDHEN and CDR2 SYDVKM. Trimming took off 5 bases at V and 0 bases at J, with 4 bases between the two ends. This CDR3 contains 12 residues.

The chain carries TRBV5-1 and TRBJ2-7, with D uncertain. With 2 bases removed from V and 6 bases from J, the gap between germline ends came to 9 bases. The CDR3 is 12 residues long. Germline V gene lookup returns CDR1 SGHRS and CDR2 YFSETQ. DNA for the CDR3: TGCGCCAGCAGCTTCCCTGACGCCGAGCAGTACTTC. Translated: CASSFPDAEQYF.

This clone was recorded once. The CDR3 reads CAWSVVFRDTQYF. For the CDR3, the DNA is TGTGCCTGGAGTGTGGTCTTTAGAGATACGCAGTATTTT. The chain links TRBV30 to TRBJ2-3; D unresolved. The germline V and J ends were trimmed by 0 bases and 5 bases, with 9 bases remaining between them. The germline gives CDR1 GTSNPN, CDR2 SVGIG (reference sequence). The CDR3 runs to 13 residues.